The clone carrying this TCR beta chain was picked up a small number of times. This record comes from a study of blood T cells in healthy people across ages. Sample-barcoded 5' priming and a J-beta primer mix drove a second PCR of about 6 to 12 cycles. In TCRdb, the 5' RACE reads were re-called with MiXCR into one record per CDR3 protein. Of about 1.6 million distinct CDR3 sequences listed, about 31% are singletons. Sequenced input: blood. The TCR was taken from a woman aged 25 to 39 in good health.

The CDR3: CSARDPSTGSLLNQPQHF. CDR3 bases: TGCAGTGCTAGAGACCCTTCCACAGGGTCCCTTCTCAATCAGCCCCAGCATTTT. The chain combines TRBV20-1 with TRBJ1-5; tentatively, D is TRBD1 (6 bases). This CDR3 spans 18 amino acids. The V and J ends lost 0 bases and 3 bases respectively, with 21 bases between them. The V gene's germline CDR1 is DFQATT and CDR2 SNEGSKA (reference sequence).